This T cell receptor (beta chain) was identified in a study of T cells in Graves' hyperthyroidism and ophthalmopathy (dated by TCRdb to between 2018 and 2021). Background on the whole study: Peripheral blood was sampled at the time of initial diagnosis, prior to any treatment. TCR V-J signatures able to tell the groups apart were searched for in a discovery cohort of 90 to 100 patients, of whom more than 40 had Graves' ophthalmopathy and some 60 had stable Graves' hyperthyroidism. Prospective prediction of ophthalmopathy was tested in an independent validation cohort of approximately 19 hyperthyroidism patients and roughly 16 patients who later progressed to ophthalmopathy. For training and testing, the 100 or so patients in the discovery cohort were randomly divided in a 7:3 ratio. In addition, the study compared T-cell repertoires in thyroid tissue and in blood from six Graves' hyperthyroidism patients. Once sampling was done, hyperthyroidism patients were given methimazole at a starting dose of 30 mg daily, whereas ophthalmopathy patients were given high-dose intravenous methylprednisolone. TCR Vbeta CDR3 sequencing of roughly 140 peripheral blood samples (over 40 ophthalmopathy, about 80 hyperthyroidism and approximately 17 progressor patients) is reported in the paper.

Ophthalmopathy patients had moderately to severely active disease, with a Clinical Activity Score of 3 or more, a NOSPECS grade of 4 or more, and a disease duration of less than 3 months. The study excluded patients with uncontrolled infections, other autoimmune diseases, pregnancy or lactation. Diagnoses relied on clinical symptoms, serum thyroxine and TRAb, thyroid ultrasound and orbital computed tomography. Ficoll-Paque density gradient centrifugation was used to isolate PBMCs from approximately 10 ml of fresh peripheral blood. Total RNA was extracted using Trizol reagent, and RNA quality was assessed on an Agilent 2100 Bioanalyzer. Comments on this clonotype: Its antigen specificity is not known. No quality values exist for individual bases; no much larger clone is one base distant.

What the study reported, not specific to this receptor: In validation, progression to ophthalmopathy was predicted by the model with nearly 71% sensitivity and 72% to 80% specificity, a median of roughly 6.4 months before onset. Most expanded thyroid clonotypes (frequency above 0.001) were also detected in blood, a finding suggesting that blood repertoires may reflect thyroid immune responses. No statistical method was used to set the sample size in advance, and investigators knew the group allocation. A model built on a 13 V-J signature distinguished ophthalmopathy from stable hyperthyroidism, reaching about 89% sensitivity and around 82% specificity in cross-validation and 80%/75% in testing.

The TCR beta CDR3 regions were amplified from the RNA transcripts. For the first round of RT-PCR on the TCR CDR3, the HTBI primer set was used together with the Qiagen OneStep RT-PCR kit. A second multiplex PCR round built the libraries, followed by size selection and purification. Sequencing of the libraries was done on an Illumina HiSeq2000 using paired-end 100 bp reads. The paper's processing steps were these. Raw data were processed with SOAPnuke, discarding reads with adapters, uncalled bases, mean Phred below 15, or no exact constant-primer or identifier match. COPE v1.2.5 was used to merge the high-quality paired reads, and each unique nucleotide sequence was defined as a clonotype. Clonotypes were aligned to IMGT TRBV, TRBD and TRBJ reference segments using MiTCR v1.1. The analysis was restricted to V-J combinations with a frequency above 0.0001, which together covered roughly 99% of the repertoires. A TCS score was defined as the ratio of F50 (clonal expansion) to E x V (chaos), with BLOSUM62-based TCRdist applied between CDR3 peptides within each V-J. Welch's t-statistics and random forest reduced fewer than 600 V-J features to 13, which were used in a naive Bayes classifier (R e1071). The raw public reads went through TCRdb reprocessing: fastp at Q25, MiXCR clone calling, in-frame beta chains kept. For every CDR3 protein sequence, its rows merge into one entry that carries the most common genes and DNA. The V and J calls follow TCRdb's processing rather than the paper's. The sample yields 40,000 to 65,000 distinct CDR3 sequences; approximately 48% were counted once. The ten biggest clones cover about a tenth of the sample.

The CDR3 runs 15 residues from the cysteine to the phenylalanine. The CDR3 DNA has 45 bases and is translated from base 1. The trim is 5 bases for V and 2 bases for J, with a gap of 13 bases between the germline ends. The germline V gene yields SGHTA for CDR1 and FQGTGA for CDR2. Sequencing used blood. The receptor comes from a woman aged 50 to 60 with Graves' ophthalmopathy. The chain uses TRBV7-3 and TRBJ2-1, and the D gene may be TRBD1, 6 bases matching. The nucleotides read TGTGCCAGCAGCCTAGGGAGACAGGCCTACAATGAGCAGTTCTTC. This encodes CASSLGRQAYNEQFF. With the rest looked up from the reference TRBV7-3 and TRBJ2-1 genes rather than sequenced, the full variable domain is GAGVSQTPSNKVTEKGKYVELRCDPISGHTALYWYRQSLGQGPEFLIYFQGTGAADDSGLPNDRFFAVRPEGSVSTLKIQRTERGDSAVYLCASSLGRQAYNEQFFGPGTRLTVL.